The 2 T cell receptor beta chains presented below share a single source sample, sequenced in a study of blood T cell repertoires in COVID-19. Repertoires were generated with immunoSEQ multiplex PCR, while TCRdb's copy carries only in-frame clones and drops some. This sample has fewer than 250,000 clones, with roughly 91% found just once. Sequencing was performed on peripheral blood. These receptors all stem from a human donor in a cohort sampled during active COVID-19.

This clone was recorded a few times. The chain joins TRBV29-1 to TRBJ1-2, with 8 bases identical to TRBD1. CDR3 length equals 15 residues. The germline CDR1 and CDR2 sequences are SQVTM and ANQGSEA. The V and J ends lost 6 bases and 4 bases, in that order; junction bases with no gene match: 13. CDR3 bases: TGCAGCGTCTTGAACTCGGCAGGGGGCGCCTATGGCTACACCTTC. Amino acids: CSVLNSAGGAYGYTF.

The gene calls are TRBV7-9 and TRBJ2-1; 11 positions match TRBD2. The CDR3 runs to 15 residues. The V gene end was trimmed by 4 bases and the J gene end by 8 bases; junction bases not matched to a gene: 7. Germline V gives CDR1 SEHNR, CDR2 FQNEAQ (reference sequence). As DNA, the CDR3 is TGTGCCAGCAGCTCCCTAGCGGGGGGACTCTATGAGCAGTTCTTC. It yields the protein CASSSLAGGLYEQFF.